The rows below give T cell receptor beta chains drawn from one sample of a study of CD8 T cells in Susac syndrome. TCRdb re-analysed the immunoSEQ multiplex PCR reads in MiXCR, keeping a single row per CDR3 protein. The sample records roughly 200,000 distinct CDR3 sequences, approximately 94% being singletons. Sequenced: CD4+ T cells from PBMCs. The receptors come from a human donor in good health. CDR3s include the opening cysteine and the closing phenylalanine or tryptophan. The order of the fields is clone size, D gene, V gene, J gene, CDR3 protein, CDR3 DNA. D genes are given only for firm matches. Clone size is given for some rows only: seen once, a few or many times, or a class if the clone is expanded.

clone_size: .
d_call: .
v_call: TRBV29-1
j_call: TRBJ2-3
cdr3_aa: CSVVQRADTQYF
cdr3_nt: TGCAGCGTTGTCCAGCGAGCAGATACGCAGTATTTT

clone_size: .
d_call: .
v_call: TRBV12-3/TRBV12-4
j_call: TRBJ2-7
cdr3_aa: CASSTGPGEQYF
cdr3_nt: TGTGCCAGCAGTACAGGGCCGGGCGAGCAGTACTTC

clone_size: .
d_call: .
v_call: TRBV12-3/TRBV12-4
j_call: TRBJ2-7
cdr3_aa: CASSQVGPSYEQYF
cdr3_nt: TGTGCCAGCAGCCAAGTCGGGCCTTCCTACGAGCAGTACTTC

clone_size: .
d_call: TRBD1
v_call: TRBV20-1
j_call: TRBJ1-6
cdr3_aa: CSARDSHRGFSYNSPLHF
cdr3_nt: TGCAGTGCTAGAGACTCACACAGGGGGTTCTCCTATAATTCACCCCTCCACTTT

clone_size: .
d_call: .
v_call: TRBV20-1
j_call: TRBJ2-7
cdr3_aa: CSAHIPYEQYF
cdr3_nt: TGCAGTGCCCATATCCCCTACGAGCAGTACTTC

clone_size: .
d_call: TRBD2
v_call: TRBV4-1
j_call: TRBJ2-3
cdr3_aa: CASSQDGGTSVTDTQYF
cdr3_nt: TGCGCCAGCAGCCAAGATGGGGGGACTAGTGTGACAGATACGCAGTATTTT

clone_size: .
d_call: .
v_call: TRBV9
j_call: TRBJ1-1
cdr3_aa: CASSLRPSGNTEAFF
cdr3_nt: TGTGCCAGCAGCCTCCGCCCATCAGGGAACACTGAAGCTTTCTTT

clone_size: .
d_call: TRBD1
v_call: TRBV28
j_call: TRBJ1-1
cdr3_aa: CASSVSTGGGTEAFF
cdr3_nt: TGTGCCAGCAGTGTATCGACAGGGGGGGGCACTGAAGCTTTCTTT

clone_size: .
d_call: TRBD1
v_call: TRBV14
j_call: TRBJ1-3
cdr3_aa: CASSLRTGPGTIYF
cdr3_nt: TGTGCCAGCAGCCTACGGACAGGACCGGGCACCATATATTTT

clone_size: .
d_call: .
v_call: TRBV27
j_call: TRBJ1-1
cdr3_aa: CASSSSVLNTEAFF
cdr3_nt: TGTGCCAGCAGCTCCTCGGTATTGAACACTGAAGCTTTCTTT

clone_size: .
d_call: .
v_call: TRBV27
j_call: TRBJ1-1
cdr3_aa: CASRGVRPFDEAFF
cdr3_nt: TGTGCCAGCCGGGGGGTCCGCCCGTTTGATGAAGCTTTCTTT

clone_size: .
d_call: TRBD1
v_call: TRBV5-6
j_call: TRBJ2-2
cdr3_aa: CASSFRDRVAGELFF
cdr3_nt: TGTGCCAGCAGCTTCCGGGACAGGGTGGCCGGGGAGCTGTTTTTT

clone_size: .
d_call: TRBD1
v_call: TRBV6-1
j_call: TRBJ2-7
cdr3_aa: CASSPRDRGLYEQYF
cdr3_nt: TGTGCCAGCAGTCCGAGGGACAGGGGGCTCTACGAGCAGTACTTC

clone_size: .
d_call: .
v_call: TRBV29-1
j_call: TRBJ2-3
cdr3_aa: CSVVGRQGRTTDTQYF
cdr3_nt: TGCAGCGTGGTAGGGCGGCAGGGGAGGACCACAGATACGCAGTATTTT

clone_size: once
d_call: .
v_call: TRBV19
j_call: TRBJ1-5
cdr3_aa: CASSMSSNQPQHF
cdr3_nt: TGTGCCAGTAGTATGTCGAGCAATCAGCCCCAGCATTTT

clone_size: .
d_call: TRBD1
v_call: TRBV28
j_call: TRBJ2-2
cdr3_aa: CASSRPQGATTNTGELFF
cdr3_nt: TGTGCCAGCAGTAGGCCACAGGGGGCAACTACTAACACCGGGGAGCTGTTTTTT

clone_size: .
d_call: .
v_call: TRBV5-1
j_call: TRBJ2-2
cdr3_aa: CASSTVGNTGELFF
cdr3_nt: TGCGCCAGCAGTACAGTCGGGAACACCGGGGAGCTGTTTTTT

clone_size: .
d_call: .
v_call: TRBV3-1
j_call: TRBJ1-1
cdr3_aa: CASSQDVFGRGTEAFF
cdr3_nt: TGTGCCAGCAGCCAAGACGTGTTTGGGCGTGGCACTGAAGCTTTCTTT

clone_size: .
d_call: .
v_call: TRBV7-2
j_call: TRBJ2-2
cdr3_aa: CASSLQGGNTGELFF
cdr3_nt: TGTGCCAGCAGCCTACAAGGGGGGAACACCGGGGAGCTGTTTTTT

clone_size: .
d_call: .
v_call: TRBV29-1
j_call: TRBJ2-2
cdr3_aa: CSVTINLGIGELFF
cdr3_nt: TGCAGCGTTACGATAAACTTAGGTATCGGGGAGCTGTTTTTT

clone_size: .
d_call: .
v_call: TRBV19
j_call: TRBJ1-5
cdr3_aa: CASMIEGLGSNQPQHF
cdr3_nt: TGTGCCAGTATGATCGAGGGGCTAGGAAGCAATCAGCCCCAGCATTTT

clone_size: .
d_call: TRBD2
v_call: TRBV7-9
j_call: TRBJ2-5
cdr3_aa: CASSSGLAGAFRETQYF
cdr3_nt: TGTGCCAGCAGCTCTGGACTAGCGGGGGCGTTCAGAGAGACCCAGTACTTC

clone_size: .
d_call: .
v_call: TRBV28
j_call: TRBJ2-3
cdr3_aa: CASSLMRDTQYF
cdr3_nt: TGTGCCAGCAGTTTGATGAGGGATACGCAGTATTTT

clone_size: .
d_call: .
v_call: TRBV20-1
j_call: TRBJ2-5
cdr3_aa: CSASFRGPTEETQYF
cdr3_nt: TGCAGTGCATCCTTCCGGGGGCCGACGGAAGAGACCCAGTACTTC

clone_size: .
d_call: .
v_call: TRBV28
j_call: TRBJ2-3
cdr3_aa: CASSPMGDTQYF
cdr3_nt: TGTGCCAGCAGCCCCATGGGGGATACGCAGTATTTT